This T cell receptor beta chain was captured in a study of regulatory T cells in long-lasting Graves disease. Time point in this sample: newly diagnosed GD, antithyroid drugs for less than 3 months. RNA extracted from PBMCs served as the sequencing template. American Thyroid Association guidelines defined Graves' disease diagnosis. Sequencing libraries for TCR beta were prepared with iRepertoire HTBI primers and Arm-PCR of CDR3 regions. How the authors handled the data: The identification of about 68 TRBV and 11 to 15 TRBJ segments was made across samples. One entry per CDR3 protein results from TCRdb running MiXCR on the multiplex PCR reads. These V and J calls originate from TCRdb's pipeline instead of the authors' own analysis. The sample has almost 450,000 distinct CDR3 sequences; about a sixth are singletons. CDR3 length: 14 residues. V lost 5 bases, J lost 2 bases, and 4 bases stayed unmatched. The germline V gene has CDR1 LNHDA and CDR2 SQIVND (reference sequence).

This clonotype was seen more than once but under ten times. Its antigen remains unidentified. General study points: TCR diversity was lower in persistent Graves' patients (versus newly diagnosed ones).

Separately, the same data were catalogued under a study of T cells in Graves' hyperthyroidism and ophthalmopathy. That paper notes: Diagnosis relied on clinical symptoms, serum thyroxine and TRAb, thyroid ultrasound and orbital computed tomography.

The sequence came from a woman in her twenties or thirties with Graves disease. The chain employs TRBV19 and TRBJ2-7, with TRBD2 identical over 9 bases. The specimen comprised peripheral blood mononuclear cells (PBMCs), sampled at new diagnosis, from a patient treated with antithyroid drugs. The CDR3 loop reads CASSRSGGTYEQYF. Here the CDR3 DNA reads TGTGCCAGTAGTCGCAGCGGGGGGACCTACGAGCAGTACTTC.